This T cell receptor beta chain was sequenced during a study of cytomegalovirus exposure and HLA in healthy donors. PCR used 60 Vbeta primers and 13 Jbeta primers. The assay was immunoSEQ multiplex PCR, and TCRdb's table has in-frame clones only and misses some. Among more than 110,000 clones listed, about 78% were seen once. Germline CDR1 LNHDA, CDR2 SQIVND (reference sequence). The CDR3 loop spans 13 amino acids. The V end was cut by 4 bases, the J end by 0 bases, with 6 bases between. The rearrangement joins TRBV19 to TRBJ1-1; no firm D call. The origin of this receptor is a male donor in good health and CMV-seronegative. The sequenced sample was PBMCs. CDR3 amino acids: CASSTHLNTEAFF. The CDR3 nucleotides are TGTGCCAGTAGTACACACCTGAACACTGAAGCTTTCTTT.